The 7 T cell receptor beta chains reported below all come from one sample, sequenced in a study of shared clonotypes between healthy human individuals. Here immunoSEQ multiplex PCR was the method, and the copy in TCRdb shows in-frame clones only, minus some. The repertoire has approximately 980,000 clones, approximately 80% of them found once; the top ten carry over 1.3%. Sequencing was performed on memory CD4+ T cells sorted from blood. Subset noted: CD45RA-negative fraction. These receptors all come from a young man in good health.

The gene calls are TRBV5-1 and TRBJ1-1; 7 bases match TRBD1. The J segment lost 3 bases and the V segment lost 4 bases, leaving 9 bases of the junction unmatched. This CDR3 comprises 15 residues. Per the germline V gene, CDR1 is SGHRS and CDR2 is YFSETQ. The CDR3 protein is CASSGSTGRDTEAFF. CDR3 DNA: TGCGCCAGCAGCGGGTCGACAGGGAGGGACACTGAAGCTTTCTTT.

As concerns this clone: Other DNA variants within this sample encode the same CDR3. The chain links TRBV10-3 to TRBJ2-5; D gene unclear. CDR3 length equals 15 residues. The V end was cut by 0 bases, the J end by 1 base, with 9 bases between. The germline V gene encodes CDR1 ENHRY and CDR2 SYGVKD. The CDR3 bases are TGTGCCATCAGTGAGTCTGGGCTGATCCAAGAGACCCAGTACTTC. Residues: CAISESGLIQETQYF.

The V call is TRBV6-5, the J call TRBJ1-3, with unresolved D. CDR1 MNHEY and CDR2 SVGAGI come from the germline V gene. The CDR3 has 13 amino acids. V was trimmed by 2 bases and J by 4 bases, leaving 6 bases between them. CDR3 region: CASSYAQGNTIYF. CDR3 sequence (DNA): TGTGCCAGCAGTTACGCCCAGGGAAACACCATATATTTT.

J is TRBJ1-2 and V is TRBV10-1; no clear D gene. CDR3 size: 13 residues. Looked up from germline, CDR1 is WNHNN and CDR2 is SYGVQD (reference sequence). The V gene lost 5 bases and the J gene lost 5 bases, with 12 bases spanning the gap. The CDR3 spells CASSRGPMYGYTF. In nucleotides, the CDR3 is TGCGCCAGCAGTCGAGGTCCCATGTATGGCTACACCTTC.

The chain has TRBV5-4 and TRBJ2-2, with TRBD1 matching over 7 bases. In germline, CDR1 is SGHNT, CDR2 YYREEE (reference sequence). Unmatched junction bases numbered 13, after V lost 4 bases and J lost 7 bases. The CDR3 totals 16 residues. Written as DNA, the CDR3 is TGTGCCAGCAGCAGTTGGGACAGTGCTAAAGGCGGGGAGCTGTTTTTT. Translation gives CASSSWDSAKGGELFF.

This clone was counted once. This chain joins TRBV28 and TRBJ1-3; a weak D match, TRBD1 (5 bases). The CDR3 spans 16 residues. From germline, CDR1 is MDHEN and CDR2 SYDVKM. V lost 1 base and J 2 bases, leaving 12 bases between the germline ends. CDR3 sequence reads: CASSLSAGITGNTIYF. CDR3 sequence (DNA): TGTGCCAGCAGTTTATCTGCAGGGATCACTGGAAACACCATATATTTT.

For the CDR3, the DNA is TGTGCCAGCAGCCAAGATAGACAGGGGTGGGATGGGGAGACCCAGTACTTC. This codes for CASSQDRQGWDGETQYF. The rearrangement joins TRBV4-2 to TRBJ2-5, with TRBD1 matching 8 bases. The CDR3 loop spans 17 amino acids. J gave up 5 bases and V 0 bases, and 11 bases lay outside the gene matches. The germline gives CDR1 LGHNA, CDR2 YNFKEQ.